These 15 T cell receptor beta chains share one sample of origin, sequenced in a study of cytomegalovirus exposure and HLA in healthy donors. Use of 60 Vbeta and 13 Jbeta primers characterized the PCR. Here immunoSEQ multiplex PCR was the method, and the copy in TCRdb shows in-frame clones only, minus some. Found here are 150,000 to 200,000 clones, 68% of them singletons; the top ten hold approximately 1.5%. The sequenced sample was PBMCs. The receptors were sampled from a man aged 45-65 years in good health and CMV-seronegative.

This chain uses TRBV4-3 with TRBJ2-3, with D possibly matching TRBD2 (5 bases). The ends were cut back, 1 base at V and 1 base at J, with 6 bases in the middle. The CDR3 is 14 amino acids. Germline CDR1 LGHNA, CDR2 YSLEER. CDR3 DNA: TGCGCCAGCAGCCAAGGAGGGCGCACAGATACGCAGTATTTT. Amino acids: CASSQGGRTDTQYF.

The gene calls are TRBV27 and TRBJ2-1, with a weak D call TRBD2 (5 bases). V lost 3 bases and J lost 0, with 27 bases in between. Germline lookup yields CDR1 MNHEY and CDR2 SMNVEV (reference sequence). This CDR3 is 21 amino acids long. The CDR3 nucleotides are TGTGCCAGCAGTTTGCCCGTCGGGGTGAACTTGTCCCTCTTCTCCTACAATGAGCAGTTCTTC. This sequence encodes CASSLPVGVNLSLFSYNEQFF.

This clone is a singleton in its sample. The chain recombines TRBV6-6 with TRBJ1-5, with D possibly being TRBD1 (6 bases). With 5 bases removed from V and 5 bases from J, the gap between germline ends came to 13 bases. This CDR3 comprises 14 residues. Germline CDR1 is MNHNY and CDR2 is SVGAGI (reference sequence). This CDR3 is CASSPGTNYQPQHF. Here the CDR3 DNA reads TGTGCCAGCAGTCCCGGGACAAACTATCAGCCCCAGCATTTT.

The V gene is TRBV4-2, the J gene TRBJ2-7, with TRBD1 matching over 9 bases. V gave up 4 bases and J gave up 5 bases; unmatched junction bases: 12. This CDR3 is 16 amino acids long. Germline assignment: CDR1 LGHNA and CDR2 YNFKEQ. The CDR3 region is CASSLTSGQGLNEQYF. The CDR3 nucleotides read TGTGCCAGCAGCCTTACCTCGGGACAGGGATTAAACGAGCAGTACTTC.

V gene TRBV7-2 combines with J gene TRBJ2-1, with 9 nucleotides matching TRBD2. The length of the CDR3 is 16 residues. V lost 0 bases, J lost 4 bases, and 4 bases stayed unmatched. CDR1 is SGHTA and CDR2 is FQGNSA in the germline V gene. CDR3 in amino acids: CASSLAPAGGYNEQFF. In nucleotides, the CDR3 is TGTGCCAGCAGCTTAGCTCCGGCGGGGGGGTACAATGAGCAGTTCTTC.

The CDR3 region has the DNA TGTGCCAGCAGCCAGGACAGGGAGCCCTACAATGAGCAGTTCTTC. Translation: CASSQDREPYNEQFF. The gene calls are TRBV7-9 and TRBJ2-1; 8 nucleotides align to TRBD1. CDR3 length: 15 residues. Looked up from germline, CDR1 is SEHNR and CDR2 is FQNEAQ (reference sequence). The junction had 5 bases not matched to a gene; V was cut back by 5 bases and J by 2 bases.

In its sample, this clone was seen a few times. The genes are TRBV6-4 and TRBJ1-3; 9 bases fit TRBD1. The junction had 7 bases not matched to a gene; V was cut back by 2 bases and J by 2 bases. In germline, CDR1 is MRHNA, CDR2 SNTAGT. The CDR3 extends over 17 amino acids. CDR3: CASSDPSGTGTGNTIYF. In nucleotides, the CDR3 is TGTGCCAGCAGTGACCCCTCCGGGACAGGGACTGGAAACACCATATATTTT.

Worth noting for this clone: The CDR3 does not end in the conserved phenylalanine or tryptophan, so this is likely a read error. No DNA is shown, since the ends of the CDR3 on it are uncertain; the CDR3 is the one TCRdb lists. This chain uses TRBV6-4 with TRBJ2-7; the table's D call, TRBD2, was not checked against the DNA. The germline CDR1 and CDR2 sequences are MRHNA and SNTAGT. The CDR3 comprises 10 residues, both ends counted. The CDR3 loop reads CASSDAGAHL.

The chain carries TRBV7-8 and TRBJ2-5; 10 bases align to TRBD1. Germline loops: CDR1 SGHVS, CDR2 FQNEAQ. This CDR3 spans 15 amino acids. Trimming at V came to 3 bases and at J to 2 bases, leaving 3 bases not matched to a gene. The CDR3 DNA reads TGTGCCAGCAGCTTGGGACAGGGGATACAAGAGACCCAGTACTTC. Residues: CASSLGQGIQETQYF. Variable domain in full (rest from reference TRBV7-8 and TRBJ2-5): GAGVSQSPRYKVAKRGQDVALRCDPISGHVSLFWYQQALGQGPEFLTYFQNEAQLDKSGLPSDRFFAERPEGSVSTLKIQRTQQEDSAVYLCASSLGQGIQETQYFGPGTRLLVL.

The J gene is TRBJ2-5, the V gene TRBV5-1; 9 bases are a match to TRBD2. The CDR3 is 15 amino acids. The germline CDR1 and CDR2 sequences are SGHRS and YFSETQ. Germline trimming cut 4 bases from V and 5 bases from J; bases unmatched to any gene: 9. CDR3 nucleotides: TGCGCCAGCAGCCCGGGGACTAGCCGACTTGAGACCCAGTACTTC. It yields the protein CASSPGTSRLETQYF.

Worth noting for this clone: The junction shows a germline mismatch at one end, possibly a read error. The rearrangement links TRBV7-6 to TRBJ1-4, with TRBD1 as a possible D gene (6 bases). The CDR3 has 13 residues. Germline V lookup: CDR1 SGHVS, CDR2 FNYEAQ. CDR3 protein: CAGSGGLNEKLFF. The CDR3 bases are TGTGCCGGCAGTGGGGGCCTTAATGAAAAACTGTTTTTT.

CDR3 bases: TGTGCCAGCAGTTTAAAACAGGGCGGCAGTCAGCCCCAGCATTTT. It specifies CASSLKQGGSQPQHF. The V call is TRBV28, the J call TRBJ1-5; D might be TRBD1 (6 bases). Germline lookup yields CDR1 MDHEN and CDR2 SYDVKM. V was pared by 2 bases and J by 6 bases, with 14 bases between. The CDR3 is 15 amino acids.

The rearrangement uses TRBV5-4 and TRBJ1-1; D remains unclear. V dropped 0 bases and J dropped 0 bases, with 9 bases sitting between them. The CDR3 contains 15 residues. From germline, CDR1 is SGHNT and CDR2 YYREEE (reference sequence). In DNA form, the CDR3 reads TGTGCCAGCAGCTTGGGGGGAGCCTTGAACACTGAAGCTTTCTTT. Amino acid sequence: CASSLGGALNTEAFF.

The chain employs TRBV4-3 and TRBJ1-6, with unresolved D. Germline V gene sequence: CDR1 LGHNA, CDR2 YSLEER. The CDR3 sequence is 16 residues long. Trimming removed 0 bases at V and 7 bases at J, with 13 bases between. The CDR3 loop reads CASSQDWRSVNSPLHF. CDR3 coding DNA: TGCGCCAGCAGCCAAGATTGGAGATCAGTAAATTCACCCCTCCACTTT.

This chain links TRBV10-1 with TRBJ1-1, with D perhaps matching TRBD1 (6 bases). The CDR3 covers 13 residues. The V end was cut by 6 bases, the J end by 5 bases, with 13 bases between. Germline V lookup: CDR1 WNHNN, CDR2 SYGVQD (reference sequence). The CDR3 sequence: CASSLNDRTEAFF. The CDR3 region has the DNA TGCGCCAGCAGCTTAAACGACAGGACTGAAGCTTTCTTT.